This passage covers 26 T cell receptor beta chains from one sample sequenced in a study of CD8+CD57+ T cells in acquired aplastic anemia (dated by TCRdb to between 2017 and 2018). The listed sequencing device is Illumina HiSeq 2000. TCR beta VDJ combination and CDR3 sequence profiling used genomic DNA as the template. The public reads were reprocessed in TCRdb via fastp at Q25 and MiXCR, keeping in-frame beta chains. Each entry is one CDR3 protein sequence, shown with its most common DNA and genes. The sample has hundreds of thousands of distinct CDR3 sequences on record, about two thirds of them singletons. Jointly, the top ten make up 4% of the sample. Material for sequencing was sorted CD4+, CD8+, or CD8+CD57+ T cells (not recorded which) from PBMCs. These receptors were collected from a human donor in good health, serving as a control.

V and J are TRBV5-4 and TRBJ1-4; TRBD1 might be the D (5 bases). Germline V lookup: CDR1 SGHNT, CDR2 YYREEE (reference sequence). Trimming pared 5 bases from V and 3 bases from J, leaving 17 bases between. The CDR3 is 16 residues long. CDR3 residues: CASSPRQKGSNEKLFF. The CDR3 coding sequence is TGTGCCAGCAGTCCGAGACAGAAAGGATCTAATGAAAAACTGTTTTTT.

This clonotype was found many times. The chain links TRBV20-1 to TRBJ1-1, with a possible D match to TRBD1 (6 bases). Germline CDR1 reads DFQATT; CDR2 reads SNEGSKA (reference sequence). V was cut by 2 bases and J by 2 bases, with 21 bases left in between. There are 17 residues in the CDR3. The CDR3 DNA reads TGCAGTGCTAGAAGAACAGGGTTGCCCGGGGGAAACACTGAAGCTTTCTTT. Translating gives CSARRTGLPGGNTEAFF.

In the case of this clonotype: A read error may account for a junction end that differs from germline. This chain links TRBV5-1 with TRBJ2-7, with D perhaps matching TRBD1 (5 bases). The CDR3 spans 14 residues. Germline values: CDR1 SGHRS, CDR2 YFSETQ. CDR3 coding DNA: TGTGCCAGTGGACACACAGACGGCCCCCACGAGCAGTACTTC. It translates to CASGHTDGPHEQYF.

In DNA form, the CDR3 reads TGTGCCAGTAGGCCGGCACAGCGGTACCAGCCCCAGCATTTT. This sequence encodes CASRPAQRYQPQHF. V usage is TRBV19 and J usage is TRBJ1-5; D uncertain. Germline CDR1 is LNHDA and CDR2 is SQIVND (reference sequence). The CDR3 spans 14 residues. V was cut by 6 bases and J by 7 bases, with 16 bases left in between.

The chain is built from TRBV6-5 and TRBJ1-6; D might be TRBD1 (5 bases). V gave up 0 bases and J gave up 10 bases, with 13 bases separating them. This CDR3 has 15 residues. Per the germline V gene, CDR1 is MNHEY and CDR2 is SVGAGI. This CDR3 reads CASSYSRDPVSPLHF. CDR3 DNA sequence: TGTGCCAGCAGTTACTCACGGGACCCAGTGTCACCCCTCCACTTT.

The chain couples TRBV9 to TRBJ1-6; D ambiguous. This CDR3 contains 14 residues. CDR1 and CDR2 from the germline V gene are SGDLS and YYNGEE. The V gene lost 9 bases and the J gene lost 18 bases, with 28 bases spanning the gap. The CDR3 spells CATCDLPGNSLHHF. DNA for the CDR3: TGTGCCACCTGTGACTTACCCGGTAATTCACTCCACCACTTT.

Of note for this clonotype: The CDR3 ends on some other residue instead of the conserved phenylalanine or tryptophan, so this is likely a read error. The chain uses TRBV7-9 and TRBJ2-2, with no clear D. The germline gives CDR1 SEHNR, CDR2 FQNEAQ (reference sequence). This CDR3 comprises 16 residues. This CDR3 reads CASSLTPGANSGELFI. The CDR3 DNA is TGTGCCAGCAGCTTAACCCCAGGCGCGAACTCCGGGGAGCTGTTTATT.

This chain joins TRBV19 and TRBJ2-5; D may match TRBD1 or TRBD2 (5 bases each). Trimming took off 10 bases at V and 9 bases at J, with 21 bases between the two ends. The germline V gene encodes CDR1 LNHDA and CDR2 SQIVND (reference sequence). This CDR3 has 13 residues. CDR3 sequence reads: CATRRAGRDAQYF. The CDR3, as DNA: TGTGCCACTAGGAGAGCAGGAAGGGACGCCCAGTACTTC.

This rearrangement joins TRBV5-1 to TRBJ1-5; D not certain. The CDR3 has 14 amino acids. Germline-derived CDR1 and CDR2 are SGHRS and YFSETQ. V lost 4 bases, J lost 3 bases, and 11 bases lay in between. The CDR3 loop is CASSSAPVNQPQHF. The CDR3 DNA sequence: TGCGCCAGCAGCAGCGCACCTGTCAATCAGCCCCAGCATTTT.

J is TRBJ1-1 and V is TRBV9; D is ambiguous. There are 13 residues in the CDR3. Germline V gene data show CDR1 as SGDLS and CDR2 as YYNGEE. With 4 bases removed from V and 6 bases from J, the gap between germline ends came to 13 bases. The CDR3 spells CASSFAANAEAFF. The CDR3 region has the DNA TGTGCCAGCAGCTTTGCGGCTAACGCTGAAGCTTTCTTT.

This clonotype has a count of ten or more. The CDR3 DNA sequence: TGTGCCAGCAGCCAAGTTCTCAGTTATGGCTACACCTTC. Protein: CASSQVLSYGYTF. The chain links TRBV4-2 to TRBJ1-2, with D uncertain. Trimming pared 1 base from V and 5 bases from J, leaving 8 bases between. CDR1 is LGHNA, CDR2 YNFKEQ, per germline. This CDR3 has 13 residues.

A word on this clonotype: Lacking the conserved final phenylalanine or tryptophan, this CDR3 likely reflects a read error. The limits of the CDR3 on the DNA are not certain, so only TCRdb's listed CDR3 is given. The chain employs TRBV7-2 and TRBJ2-3; TRBD2 is the table's D call, not checked against the DNA. The CDR3 extends over 13 residues, inclusive of both ends. CDR1 is SGHTA, CDR2 FQGNSA, per germline. The CDR3 here is CASSSTRAVTKYT.

In regard to this clonotype: At one boundary the junction diverges from the germline segment, which might be a read error. The chain joins TRBV20-1 to TRBJ1-1; 7 bases align to TRBD1. Germline V CDR1 and CDR2: DFQATT, SNEGSKA (reference sequence). This CDR3 contains 16 residues. The CDR3 DNA reads as TGCAGTGCTAGAGATCAGAAGGGGGCAATTAACACTGGAGCTTTCTTT. This gives the protein CSARDQKGAINTGAFF.

On this clonotype: The CDR3 carries no conserved terminal phenylalanine or tryptophan, so it likely arises from a read error. No DNA is shown, since the ends of the CDR3 on it are uncertain; the CDR3 is the one TCRdb lists. The V gene is TRBV2, the J gene TRBJ1-4; the listed D gene, TRBD1, was not tested against the DNA. The CDR3 contains 14 residues when both ends are counted. Germline V gene data show CDR1 as SNHLY and CDR2 as FYNNEI. This CDR3 reads CASSEKHRQAFLLQ.

This clonotype occurred many times. In DNA form, the CDR3 reads TGTGCCAGCGGGTTAAGTCCAAGCCCTTGGACCCAGTACTTC. Protein product: CASGLSPSPWTQYF. This chain connects TRBV6-1 to TRBJ2-5; D is uncertain. Germline-derived CDR1 and CDR2 are MNHNS and SASEGT. With 8 bases removed from V and 7 bases from J, the gap between germline ends came to 20 bases. The length of the CDR3 is 14 residues.

This clonotype was counted at least ten times. The chain employs TRBV19 and TRBJ2-7; 10 bases map to TRBD2. V shed 4 bases, J shed 7 bases, and the junction held 10 bases outside the gene matches. This CDR3 has 15 residues. Germline CDR1 reads LNHDA; CDR2 reads SQIVND (reference sequence). CDR3 in amino acids: CASSKASGGAREQYF. CDR3 DNA sequence: TGTGCCAGTAGTAAGGCCAGCGGGGGGGCGAGGGAGCAGTACTTC.

Remarks on this clonotype: The junction departs from germline at one end; a sequencing error may be responsible. This rearrangement joins TRBV9 to TRBJ2-7; D possibly corresponds to TRBD2 (6 bases). The CDR3 is made up of 14 amino acids. Germline CDR1 is SGDLS and CDR2 is YYNGEE. CDR3: CASSVLGLENEKHF. The CDR3 region has the DNA TGTGCCAGCAGCGTTTTGGGACTTGAAAATGAAAAACACTTC.

The chain carries TRBV19 and TRBJ1-5; D may be TRBD1 (6 bases). The V and J ends lost 3 bases and 0 bases respectively, with 15 bases between them. The germline gives CDR1 LNHDA, CDR2 SQIVND (reference sequence). This CDR3 is 17 amino acids long. This chain's CDR3 is CASSIPHRAHSNQPQHF. DNA for the CDR3: TGTGCCAGTAGTATCCCTCACAGGGCCCATAGCAATCAGCCCCAGCATTTT.

V usage is TRBV20-1 and J usage is TRBJ2-7; weak D call: TRBD2 (5 bases). Per germline, CDR1 DFQATT and CDR2 SNEGSKA (reference sequence). This CDR3 has 12 residues. The chain's CDR3 is CSVTRPGNEQYF. The CDR3, as DNA: TGCAGCGTTACACGACCGGGGAACGAGCAGTACTTC.

This clonotype has a count of ten or more. The chain uses TRBV15 and TRBJ2-6; D possibly corresponds to TRBD1 (5 bases). Germline V gives CDR1 LNHNV, CDR2 YYDKDF (reference sequence). There are 14 residues in the CDR3. V gave up 1 base and J gave up 6 bases, with 7 bases separating them. The DNA of the CDR3 is TGTGCCACCAGCAGAGGGGGCGAGGCCAACGTCCTGACTTTC. Translating gives CATSRGGEANVLTF.

This clonotype showed up just once. At one end the junction does not follow the germline gene, possibly because of a read error. The chain uses TRBV2 and TRBJ2-7; no firm D call. CDR3 length equals 15 residues. Germline CDR1 and CDR2: SNHLY and FYNNEI. The DNA of the CDR3 is TGTGCCAGCAGCCAAGGCTCGGGCTACTCAGGCAACACCAACTTC. Translated, it gives CASSQGSGYSGNTNF.

Points on this clonotype: This CDR3 fails to terminate in the conserved phenylalanine or tryptophan, so it likely reflects a read error. The limits of the CDR3 on the DNA are not certain, so only TCRdb's listed CDR3 is given. The V call is TRBV7-2, the J call TRBJ1-1; the table names TRBD1, a call not compared with the DNA. CDR1 is SGHTA, CDR2 FQGNSA, per germline. 13 amino acids form the CDR3, both terminal residues included. The CDR3 loop reads CASGDGGYGYTFG.

With respect to this clonotype: This may be a read error, as it is one base from a much larger clone. This chain joins TRBV10-3 and TRBJ1-2; no clear D. The CDR3 sequence is 14 residues long. V was trimmed by 8 bases and J by 3 bases, leaving 16 bases between them. CDR1 ENHRY and CDR2 SYGVKD come from the germline V gene. The CDR3 loop is CAIALGRSDYGYTF. The CDR3 DNA reads TGTGCCATCGCCCTTGGACGGTCCGACTATGGCTACACCTTC.

As concerns this clonotype: One end of the junction does not line up with germline, which may come from a read error. The chain has TRBV14 and TRBJ2-3, with D possibly matching TRBD1 (5 bases). CDR1 and CDR2 from the germline V gene are SGHDN and FVKESK. This CDR3 is built from 14 residues. CDR3 protein: CASSQGSRTDTQYF. CDR3 DNA: TGTGCTAGCAGCCAGGGTTCCCGCACAGATACGCAGTATTTT.

Concerning this clonotype itself: A read error may produce the germline difference seen at one junction end. This sequence joins TRBV5-1 and TRBJ1-2; D not resolved. Germline CDR1 SGHRS, CDR2 YFSETQ. There are 16 residues in the CDR3. The CDR3 loop is CASSLTRKTNYYGYTF. The CDR3 region has the DNA TGTGCCAGCAGCTTAACGAGGAAGACTAACTACTATGGCTACACCTTC.

CDR3 protein: CASSYSTVRQPQLFF. As DNA, the CDR3 is TGTGCCAGCAGTTACTCGACAGTTAGACAGCCCCAGCTGTTTTTT. The V gene is TRBV7-2, the J gene TRBJ2-2; perhaps TRBD1 as D (5 bases). CDR1 and CDR2 (germline): SGHTA, FQGNSA. The CDR3 has 15 amino acids. The germline V and J ends were trimmed by 6 bases and 12 bases, with 23 bases remaining between them.